Described below is a single T cell receptor (beta chain) sequence and its context. Trimming took off 2 bases at V and 3 bases at J, with 10 bases between the two ends. The CDR3 loop spans 15 amino acids. CDR1 is MNHEY, CDR2 SVGAGI, per germline. This sample was taken from a study of follicular helper T cells after annual influenza vaccination. Clones were read by immunoSEQ multiplex PCR, and TCRdb kept only the in-frame ones, dropping some. Altogether just under 4,000 clones are present, roughly 82% being singletons, with the ten largest covering approximately 0.8%. As to time point: 2014-2015 season, 7 days after vaccination.

This chain joins TRBV6-5 and TRBJ1-4; no clear D gene. The sequence came from an adult who received the influenza vaccine. Sequenced material: CXCR5- memory CD4+ T cells sorted from blood, taken 7 days after influenza vaccination. CDR3: CASSYGSGANEKLFF. Here the CDR3 DNA reads TGTGCCAGCAGTTACGGGTCCGGGGCTAATGAAAAACTGTTTTTT.